These 7 T cell receptor beta chains were all obtained from the same sample, sequenced in a study of patients and donors after allogeneic stem cell transplantation. TCRdb reprocessed the RT-PCR reads with MiXCR, giving one entry per CDR3 protein. The sample has roughly 880,000 distinct CDR3 sequences, about 20% seen once; the top ten hold about 6%. Source material: blood, either unsorted or a sorted T cell fraction (not recorded which). The receptors were gathered from a human donor who was either an allogeneic HSCT recipient or a stem cell or donor lymphocyte infusion donor (not recorded which). It is not recorded whose cells these are; they may come from a transplant donor.

In its sample, this clonotype was seen a few times. The chain joins TRBV4-2 to TRBJ1-1, with D hard to call. In germline, CDR1 is LGHNA, CDR2 YNFKEQ. V lost 2 bases and J 1 base, leaving 11 bases between the germline ends. The CDR3 loop spans 15 amino acids. The CDR3 region has the DNA TGTGCCAGCAGCCAACCCAAAACGGGGAACACTGAAGCTTTCTTT. It yields the protein CASSQPKTGNTEAFF.

This rearrangement joins TRBV4-3 to TRBJ1-2; 7 bases fit TRBD1. The CDR3 covers 15 residues. V trimming: 3 bases; J trimming: 1 base; junction bases outside the gene matches: 5. Germline loops: CDR1 LGHNA, CDR2 YSLEER. CDR3 nucleotide sequence: TGCGCCAGCAGCCATAACCACAGGGGTAACTATGGCTACACCTTC. Translated: CASSHNHRGNYGYTF.

This clonotype was recorded many times. The chain links TRBV12-3 or TRBV12-4 to TRBJ2-4, with TRBD2 as a possible D gene (5 bases). This CDR3 is 16 amino acids long. Trimming shortened V by 2 bases and J by 2 bases, and 13 bases separated the two germline ends. DNA of the CDR3: TGTGCCAGCAGTTTATCTCGGGAAGGGCCCAAAAACATTCAGTACTTC. It codes for CASSLSREGPKNIQYF.

V and J are TRBV18 and TRBJ2-2; possible D gene TRBD2, 6 bases. Trimming took 0 bases from V and 4 from J, leaving 9 bases between them. CDR1 and CDR2 from the germline V gene are KGHSH and LQKENI. The CDR3 is 15 amino acids. The DNA of the CDR3 is TGTGCCAGCTCACCACCGGGACTGGGCACCGGGGAGCTGTTTTTT. This encodes CASSPPGLGTGELFF. Supplemented by reference TRBV18 and TRBJ2-2, the full variable domain reads NAGVMQNPRHLVRRRGQEARLRCSPMKGHSHVYWYRQLPEEGLKFMVYLQKENIIDESGMPKERFSAEFPKEGPSILRIQQVVRGDSAAYFCASSPPGLGTGELFFGEGSRLTVL.

V is TRBV7-8 and J is TRBJ2-5; tentatively, D is TRBD1 (6 bases). The germline V gene has CDR1 SGHVS and CDR2 FQNEAQ. The CDR3 is 13 amino acids. V shed 4 bases and J shed 7 bases, with 13 bases lying between them. The CDR3 loop reads CASSSRGRGTQYF. The DNA of the CDR3 is TGTGCCAGCAGCTCCAGGGGTCGGGGGACCCAGTACTTC.

The V and J genes are TRBV6-2 or TRBV6-3 and TRBJ1-1; D not resolved. Trimming shortened V by 10 bases and J by 0 bases, and 24 bases separated the two germline ends. This CDR3 is built from 17 residues. In germline, CDR1 is MNHEY, CDR2 SVGEGT. The chain's CDR3 is CATLPVPILYMNTEAFF. As DNA, the CDR3 is TGTGCCACCTTACCGGTCCCCATCTTATACATGAACACTGAAGCTTTCTTT.

This clonotype was counted a few times. The J gene is TRBJ1-2, the V gene TRBV6-5; 8 nucleotides match TRBD1. The CDR3 has 13 residues. The germline gives CDR1 MNHEY, CDR2 SVGAGI. V lost 0 bases, J lost 7 bases, and 1 base stayed unmatched. CDR3 amino acids: CASSYSGQAGYTF. The DNA for the CDR3 is TGTGCCAGCAGTTACTCGGGACAGGCTGGCTACACCTTC.